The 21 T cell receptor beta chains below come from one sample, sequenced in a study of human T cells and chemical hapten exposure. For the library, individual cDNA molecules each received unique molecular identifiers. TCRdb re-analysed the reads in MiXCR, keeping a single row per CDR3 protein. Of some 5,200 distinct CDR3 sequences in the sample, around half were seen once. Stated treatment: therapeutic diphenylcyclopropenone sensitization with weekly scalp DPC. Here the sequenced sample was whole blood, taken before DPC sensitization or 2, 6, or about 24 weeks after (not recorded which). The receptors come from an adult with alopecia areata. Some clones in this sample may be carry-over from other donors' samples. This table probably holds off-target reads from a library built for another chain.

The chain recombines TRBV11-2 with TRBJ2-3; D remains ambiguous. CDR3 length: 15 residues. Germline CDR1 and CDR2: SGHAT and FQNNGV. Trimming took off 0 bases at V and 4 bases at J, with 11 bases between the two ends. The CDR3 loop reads CASSLDIRRPDTQYF. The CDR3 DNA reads TGTGCCAGCAGCTTAGATATCCGGCGCCCAGATACGCAGTATTTT.

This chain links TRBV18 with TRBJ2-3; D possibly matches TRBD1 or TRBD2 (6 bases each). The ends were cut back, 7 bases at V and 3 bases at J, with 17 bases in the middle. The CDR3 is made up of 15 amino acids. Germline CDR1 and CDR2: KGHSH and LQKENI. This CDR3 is CASLRDTRGTDTQYF. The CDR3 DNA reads TGTGCCAGCTTGCGGGACACCCGAGGGACAGATACGCAGTATTTT.

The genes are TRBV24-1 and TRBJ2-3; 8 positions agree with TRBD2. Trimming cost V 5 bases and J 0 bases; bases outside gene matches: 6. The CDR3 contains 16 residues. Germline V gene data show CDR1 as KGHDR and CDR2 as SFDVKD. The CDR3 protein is CATSAQLAVSTDTQYF. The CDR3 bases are TGTGCCACCAGTGCCCAACTAGCGGTTAGCACAGATACGCAGTATTTT.

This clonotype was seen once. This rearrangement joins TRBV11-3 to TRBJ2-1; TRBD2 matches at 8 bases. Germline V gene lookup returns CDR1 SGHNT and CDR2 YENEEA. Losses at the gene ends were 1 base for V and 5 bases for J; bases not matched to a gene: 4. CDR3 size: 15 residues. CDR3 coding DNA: TGTGCCAGCAGCTTAGCCAGCGGGAGCGACAATGAGCAGTTCTTC. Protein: CASSLASGSDNEQFF.

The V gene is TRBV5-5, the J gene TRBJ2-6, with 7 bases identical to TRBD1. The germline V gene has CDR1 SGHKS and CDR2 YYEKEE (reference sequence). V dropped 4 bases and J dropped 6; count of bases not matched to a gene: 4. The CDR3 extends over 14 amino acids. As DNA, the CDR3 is TGTGCCAGCAGCCCACAGGGGAAGGCCAACGTCCTGACTTTC. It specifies CASSPQGKANVLTF.

CDR3 nucleotides: TGCAGCGCCCAATGGGGCCAGGGGGAGACCCAGTACTTC. Its translation: CSAQWGQGETQYF. The rearrangement uses TRBV29-1 and TRBJ2-5; perhaps TRBD1 as D (6 bases). The CDR3 loop spans 13 amino acids. Germline lookup yields CDR1 SQVTM and CDR2 ANQGSEA. Between the trimmed V and J ends, which lost 7 bases and 5 bases, there was a span of 17 bases.

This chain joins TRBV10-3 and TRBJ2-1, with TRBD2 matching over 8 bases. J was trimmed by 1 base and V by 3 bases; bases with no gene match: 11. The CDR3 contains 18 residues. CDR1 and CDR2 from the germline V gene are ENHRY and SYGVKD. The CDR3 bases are TGTGCCATCAGTGAAAGGGGTAGCGGGGCTAAATCCTACAATGAGCAGTTCTTC. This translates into CAISERGSGAKSYNEQFF.

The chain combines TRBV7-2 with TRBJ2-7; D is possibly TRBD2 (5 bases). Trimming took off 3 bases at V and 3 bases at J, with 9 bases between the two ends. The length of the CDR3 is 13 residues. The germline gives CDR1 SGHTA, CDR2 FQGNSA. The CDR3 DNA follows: TGTGCCAGCAGCTTCCACGGGGTCTACGAGCAGTACTTC. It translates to CASSFHGVYEQYF.

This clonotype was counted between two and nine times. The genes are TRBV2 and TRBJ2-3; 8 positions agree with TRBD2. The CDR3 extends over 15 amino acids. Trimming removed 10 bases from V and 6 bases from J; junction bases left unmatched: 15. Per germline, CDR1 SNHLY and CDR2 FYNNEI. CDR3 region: CATKLSGSKSDTQYF. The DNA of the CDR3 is TGTGCCACCAAACTAAGCGGGAGTAAGTCGGATACGCAGTATTTT.

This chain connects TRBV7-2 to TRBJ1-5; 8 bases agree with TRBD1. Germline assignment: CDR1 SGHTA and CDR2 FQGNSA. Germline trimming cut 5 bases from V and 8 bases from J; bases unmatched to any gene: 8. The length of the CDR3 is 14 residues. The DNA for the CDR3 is TGTGCCAGCAGCATACGACAGGGGCTGGAGCCCCAGCATTTT. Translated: CASSIRQGLEPQHF.

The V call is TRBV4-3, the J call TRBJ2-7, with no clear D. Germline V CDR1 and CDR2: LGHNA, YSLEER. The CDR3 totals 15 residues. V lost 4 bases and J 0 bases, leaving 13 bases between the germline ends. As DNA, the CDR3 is TGCGCCAGCAGCCCCGACTTCCTCAGCTCCTACGAGCAGTACTTC. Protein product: CASSPDFLSSYEQYF.

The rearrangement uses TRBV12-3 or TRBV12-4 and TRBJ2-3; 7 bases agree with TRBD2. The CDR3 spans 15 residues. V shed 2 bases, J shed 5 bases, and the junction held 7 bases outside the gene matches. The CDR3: CASSLPAGYVDTQYF. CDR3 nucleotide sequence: TGTGCCAGCAGTTTACCAGCGGGATACGTAGATACGCAGTATTTT.

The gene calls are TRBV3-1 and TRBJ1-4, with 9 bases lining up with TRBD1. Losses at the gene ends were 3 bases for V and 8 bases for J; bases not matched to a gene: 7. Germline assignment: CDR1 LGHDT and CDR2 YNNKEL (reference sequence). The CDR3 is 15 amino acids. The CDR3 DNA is TGTGCCAGCAGCCACCTACAGGGGGCTGAGGAAAAACTGTTTTTT. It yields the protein CASSHLQGAEEKLFF.

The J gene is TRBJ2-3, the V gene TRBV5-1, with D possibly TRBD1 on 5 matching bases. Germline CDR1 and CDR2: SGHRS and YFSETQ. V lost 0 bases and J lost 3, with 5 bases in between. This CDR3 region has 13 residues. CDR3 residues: CASSLGQTDTQYF. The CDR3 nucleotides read TGCGCCAGCAGCTTGGGACAGACAGATACGCAGTATTTT.

CDR3: CASSPGPNAYEQYF. The CDR3 coding sequence is TGTGCCAGCAGCCCAGGACCCAATGCCTACGAGCAGTACTTC. V is TRBV7-2 and J is TRBJ2-7; D ambiguous. V lost 5 bases and J 2 bases, leaving 13 bases between the germline ends. The CDR3 runs to 14 residues. Germline V lookup: CDR1 SGHTA, CDR2 FQGNSA.

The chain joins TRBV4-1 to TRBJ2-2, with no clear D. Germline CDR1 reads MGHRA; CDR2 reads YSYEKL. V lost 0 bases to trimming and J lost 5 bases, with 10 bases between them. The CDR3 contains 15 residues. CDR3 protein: CASSQEPGRTGELFF. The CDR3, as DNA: TGCGCCAGCAGCCAAGAGCCCGGGCGAACCGGGGAGCTGTTTTTT.

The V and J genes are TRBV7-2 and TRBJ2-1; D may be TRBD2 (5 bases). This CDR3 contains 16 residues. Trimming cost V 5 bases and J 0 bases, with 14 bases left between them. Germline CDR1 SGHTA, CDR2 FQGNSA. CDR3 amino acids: CASSPRTSISYNEQFF. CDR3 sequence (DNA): TGTGCCAGCAGCCCCCGGACTTCCATCTCCTACAATGAGCAGTTCTTC.

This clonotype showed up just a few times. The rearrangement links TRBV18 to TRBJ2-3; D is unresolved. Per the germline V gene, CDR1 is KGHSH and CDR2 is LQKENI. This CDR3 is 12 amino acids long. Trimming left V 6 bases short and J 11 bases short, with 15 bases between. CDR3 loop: CASSLSPIEQYF. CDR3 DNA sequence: TGTGCCAGCTCTCTCAGTCCAATAGAGCAGTATTTT.

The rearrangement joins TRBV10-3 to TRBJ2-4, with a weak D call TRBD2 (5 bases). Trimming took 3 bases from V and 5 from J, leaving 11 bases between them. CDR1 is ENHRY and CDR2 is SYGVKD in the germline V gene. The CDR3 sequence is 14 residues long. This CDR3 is CAISDVGVENIQYF. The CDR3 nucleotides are TGTGCCATCAGTGATGTGGGAGTGGAAAACATTCAGTACTTC.

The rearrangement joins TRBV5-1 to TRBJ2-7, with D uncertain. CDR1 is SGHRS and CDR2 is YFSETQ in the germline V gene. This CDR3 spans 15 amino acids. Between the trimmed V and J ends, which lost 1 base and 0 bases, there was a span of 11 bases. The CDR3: CASSLTPSSSYEQYF. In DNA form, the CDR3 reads TGCGCCAGCAGCTTGACCCCCTCTAGCTCCTACGAGCAGTACTTC.

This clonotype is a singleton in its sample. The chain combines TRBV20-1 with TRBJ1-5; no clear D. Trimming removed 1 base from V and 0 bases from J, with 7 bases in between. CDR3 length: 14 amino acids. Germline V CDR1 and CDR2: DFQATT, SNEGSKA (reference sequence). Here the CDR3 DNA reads TGCAGTGCTAGAGTCGGGGATAGCAATCAGCCCCAGCATTTT. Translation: CSARVGDSNQPQHF.